A selection of T cell receptor beta chains follows, all from one sample in a study of tumor-infiltrating lymphocytes in primary liver carcinoma. TCRdb used MiXCR to reprocess the multiplex PCR reads, holding one entry per CDR3 protein. Among 48,000 or so distinct CDR3 sequences listed, 70% to 75% were seen once. The specimen sequenced was liver tumor tissue from sampling region 3. The receptor source for this set is a middle-aged man with primary liver carcinoma and hepatitis B virus infection. Each CDR3 is given with its conserved first and last residue. The D gene is left open where the match is weak. Where a row states a size, it is once, few, many or the class of an expanded clone; other rows omit it.

CDR3nt,CDR3aa,d_gene,v_gene,len,j_gene,abundance
TGTGCCAGCAGCTTGGGTGCGGGGCGCGGCTACAATGGGCAGTTCTTC,CASSLGAGRGYNGQFF,NA,TRBV5-6,16,TRBJ2-1,NA
TGTGCCAGCAGCCAGCTCGGGAGTAGCGGAAATGAGCAGTTCTTC,CASSQLGSSGNEQFF,NA,TRBV14,15,TRBJ2-1,many
TGTGCCCGCAGAGGGCCGGGACTGTCGTGGTATGAGCAGTTCTTC,CARRGPGLSWYEQFF,NA,TRBV6-6,15,TRBJ2-1,once
TGTTCCAGCGGCCCGGAGTACAATGAGCGGTTCTTC,CSSGPEYNERFF,NA,TRBV11-2,12,TRBJ2-1,NA
TGCAGTGCTCCGACGGGGGAAACCTACGAGCAGTACTTC,CSAPTGETYEQYF,NA,TRBV20-1,13,TRBJ2-7,few
TGTGCCAGCAGCTTAATTGACAGGGCCTACGAGCAGTACTTC,CASSLIDRAYEQYF,TRBD1,TRBV11-2,14,TRBJ2-7,NA
TGCGCCAACAGCTTAGAGGGACTAGCGTGGACTGATACGCAGTATTTT,CANSLEGLAWTDTQYF,TRBD2,TRBV11-2,16,TRBJ2-3,NA
TGTGCCAGCAGGGAAGGGAATACTGAAACTTTCTTT,CASREGNTETFF,NA,TRBV11-3,12,TRBJ1-1,NA
TGTGCCAGGAGTCGGATGGGTGGGGAACAGTACTTT,CARSRMGGEQYF,NA,TRBV12-3/TRBV12-4,12,TRBJ2-7,NA
TGTGCCAGCGGTTTAGCCTCGGTCCCAAGAAGAAACTATGACTACACCTTC,CASGLASVPRRNYDYTF,NA,TRBV12-3/TRBV12-4,17,TRBJ1-2,once
TGTGCCAGCAGTTTCCTCTCCAGGGACAGGGGAGGGGAGACCCAGTACTTC,CASSFLSRDRGGETQYF,TRBD1,TRBV28,17,TRBJ2-5,many
TGTGCCAGCAGTCCCCTTACCCCAGGACAGGGCTACAATGAGCAAACCTTC,CASSPLTPGQGYNEQTF,TRBD1,TRBV6-5,17,TRBJ2-1,NA
TGTGCCAGCAGCTTGGAACTAGCGGGAGGGCCCAATGAGCGGTTCTTC,CASSLELAGGPNERFF,TRBD2,TRBV5-4,16,TRBJ2-1,NA
TGTGCCAGCAGTCCAAGCTCGGGCAGGGTGGGAACACCCCTCCACTTT,CASSPSSGRVGTPLHF,NA,TRBV12-3/TRBV12-4,16,TRBJ1-6,NA
TGTGCCAACAGTCGGGAAAGGACAACTGAAGCTTTCTTT,CANSRERTTEAFF,NA,TRBV12-3/TRBV12-4,13,TRBJ1-1,once
TGTGCCAGCAGCTTAGAGGTTAGGGACGAACAACTGTCTTTT,CASSLEVRDEQLSF,NA,TRBV11-2,14,TRBJ1-4,NA
TGTGCCAACAGCCTAGGCGGGAGTCGAGTCGGGGGGCTGTTTTTT,CANSLGGSRVGGLFF,TRBD2,TRBV6-2/TRBV6-3,15,TRBJ2-2,NA
TGCGCCAGCAGCCCTAGAGAAGGGCGCTATGGCTACACCTTC,CASSPREGRYGYTF,NA,TRBV4-1,14,TRBJ1-2,many
TGTGCCTGCTCACCAAACCAGCTGGAGTCCTACGAGCAGTACTTC,CACSPNQLESYEQYF,NA,TRBV18,15,TRBJ2-7,NA
TGCGCCAGCAGCCAATCCGGGACTAGCGTCTACAACGAGCAGTTCTTC,CASSQSGTSVYNEQFF,TRBD2,TRBV4-1,16,TRBJ2-1,NA
TGCGGCGTTCTTCTTCCGGGAGTAGTAGATACGCGGTATTTT,CGVLLPGVVDTRYF,NA,TRBV29-1,14,TRBJ2-3,NA
TGTGGCAGCAGCCAGACCCGGGACCATCCCTACGAGCAGTACTTC,CGSSQTRDHPYEQYF,NA,TRBV4-2,15,TRBJ2-7,NA
TGTGCCAGCAGTCCGGAGTACTATGAGCAGTACTTC,CASSPEYYEQYF,NA,TRBV11-2,12,TRBJ2-7,once
TGTGCCAACAGCTTAGGGCCAGGGCACAGTTCTGGGGCCAACGTTCTGACTTTC,CANSLGPGHSSGANVLTF,NA,TRBV11-2,18,TRBJ2-6,NA
TGTGCCAGCAGCTTAGACCAGGGCTACGAGCAGTACTTC,CASSLDQGYEQYF,NA,TRBV11-1,13,TRBJ2-7,few
TGTGCTAGCAACTTAACTGACACTGCCTACCAGCAGTACTTC,CASNLTDTAYQQYF,NA,TRBV11-2,14,TRBJ2-7,NA
TGTGCCAGCAGCTTACACTCGGACACTTTCTACGATCAATACTTC,CASSLHSDTFYDQYF,NA,TRBV7-8,15,TRBJ2-7,once
TGTGCCAGCAGTGTCCCTATTAGGGGATCCTACGAGCACTACTTC,CASSVPIRGSYEHYF,NA,TRBV12-3/TRBV12-4,15,TRBJ2-7,NA
TGTGCCAGCAGCTTAGCGCGAGGGTTGGACATTCAGTACTTC,CASSLARGLDIQYF,NA,TRBV7-9,14,TRBJ2-4,many
TGTGCCGGCACCGAGGAGCATAATTCACCCCTCCACTTT,CAGTEEHNSPLHF,NA,TRBV6-1,13,TRBJ1-6,NA